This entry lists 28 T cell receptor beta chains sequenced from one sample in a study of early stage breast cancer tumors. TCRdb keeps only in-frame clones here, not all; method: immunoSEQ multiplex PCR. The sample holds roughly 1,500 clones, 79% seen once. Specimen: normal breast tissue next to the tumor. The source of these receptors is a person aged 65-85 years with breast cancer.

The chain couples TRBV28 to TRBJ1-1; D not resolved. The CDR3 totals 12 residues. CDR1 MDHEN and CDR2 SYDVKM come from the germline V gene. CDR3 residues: CLTRVGSTEAFF. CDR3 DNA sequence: TGTCTCACGCGGGTGGGGAGCACTGAAGCTTTCTTT.

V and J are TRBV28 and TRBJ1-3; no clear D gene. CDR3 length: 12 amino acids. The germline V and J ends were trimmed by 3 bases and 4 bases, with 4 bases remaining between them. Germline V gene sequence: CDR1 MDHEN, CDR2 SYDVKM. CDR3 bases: TGTGCCAGCAGTTTTGCGGGAAACACCATATATTTT. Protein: CASSFAGNTIYF.

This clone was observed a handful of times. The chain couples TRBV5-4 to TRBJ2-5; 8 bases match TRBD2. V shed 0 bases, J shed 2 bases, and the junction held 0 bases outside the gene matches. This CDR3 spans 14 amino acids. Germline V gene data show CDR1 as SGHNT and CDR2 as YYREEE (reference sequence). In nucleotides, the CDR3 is TGTGCCAGCAGCTTGGCGGGGGGGCAAGAGACCCAGTACTTC. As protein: CASSLAGGQETQYF.

CDR3 protein: CASSTGQIRTDTQYF. DNA of the CDR3: TGTGCCAGCAGTACCGGACAGATTAGGACAGATACGCAGTATTTT. The J gene is TRBJ2-3, the V gene TRBV6-6; possibly TRBD1 for D (6 bases). Per the germline V gene, CDR1 is MNHNY and CDR2 is SVGAGI (reference sequence). Trimming pared 5 bases from V and 3 bases from J, leaving 15 bases between. This CDR3 is built from 15 residues.

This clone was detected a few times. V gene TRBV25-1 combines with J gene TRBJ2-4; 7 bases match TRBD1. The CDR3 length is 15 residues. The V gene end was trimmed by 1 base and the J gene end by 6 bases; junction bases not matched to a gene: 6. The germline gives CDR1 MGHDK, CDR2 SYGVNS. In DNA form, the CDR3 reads TGTGCCAGCAGTGAATCCCGGACAGGCGGAAACATTCAGTACTTC. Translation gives CASSESRTGGNIQYF.

CDR3 in DNA: TGTGCCACCCATCCTACCGGGACAGATAATTCACCCCTCCACTTT. Protein sequence: CATHPTGTDNSPLHF. V usage is TRBV28 and J usage is TRBJ1-6; 7 bases align to TRBD1. The germline gives CDR1 MDHEN, CDR2 SYDVKM. J lost 5 bases, V lost 10 bases, and 11 bases had no gene match. This CDR3 is 15 amino acids long.

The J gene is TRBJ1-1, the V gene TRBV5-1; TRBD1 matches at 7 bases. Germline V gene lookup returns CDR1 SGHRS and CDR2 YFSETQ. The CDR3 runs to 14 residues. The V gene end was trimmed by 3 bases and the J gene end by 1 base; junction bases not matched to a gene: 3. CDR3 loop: CASSSAGGNTEAFF. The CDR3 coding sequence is TGCGCCAGCAGCTCTGCAGGGGGGAACACTGAAGCTTTCTTT.

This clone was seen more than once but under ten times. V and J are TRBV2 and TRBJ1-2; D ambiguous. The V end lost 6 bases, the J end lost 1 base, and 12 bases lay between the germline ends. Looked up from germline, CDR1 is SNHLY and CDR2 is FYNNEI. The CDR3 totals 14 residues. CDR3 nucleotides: TGTGCCAGCAGGGCGGGTCTGCTTAACTATGGCTACACCTTC. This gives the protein CASRAGLLNYGYTF.

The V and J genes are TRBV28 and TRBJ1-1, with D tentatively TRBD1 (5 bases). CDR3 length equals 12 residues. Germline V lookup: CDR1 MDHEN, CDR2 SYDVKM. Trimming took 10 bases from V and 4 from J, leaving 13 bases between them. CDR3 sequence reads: CATTGGFTEAFF. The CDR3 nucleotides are TGTGCCACCACTGGGGGGTTCACTGAAGCTTTCTTT.

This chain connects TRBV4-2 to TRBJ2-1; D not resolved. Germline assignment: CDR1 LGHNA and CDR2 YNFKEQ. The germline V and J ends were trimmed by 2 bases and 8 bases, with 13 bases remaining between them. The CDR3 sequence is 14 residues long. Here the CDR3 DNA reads TGTGCCAGCAGCCAATTGGCTGGCGGCGATGAGCAGTTCTTC. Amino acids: CASSQLAGGDEQFF.

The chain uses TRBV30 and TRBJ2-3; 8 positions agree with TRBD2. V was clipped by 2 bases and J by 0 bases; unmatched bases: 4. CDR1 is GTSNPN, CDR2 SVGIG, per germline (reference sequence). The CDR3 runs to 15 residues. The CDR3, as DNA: TGTGCCTGGAGTCAGACTAGCGACAGCACAGATACGCAGTATTTT. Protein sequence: CAWSQTSDSTDTQYF.

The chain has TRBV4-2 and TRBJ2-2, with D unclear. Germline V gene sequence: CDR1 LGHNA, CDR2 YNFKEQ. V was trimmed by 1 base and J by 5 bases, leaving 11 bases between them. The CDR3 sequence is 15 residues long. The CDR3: CASSQVGSSTGELFF. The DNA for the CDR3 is TGTGCCAGCAGCCAAGTGGGCTCGAGTACCGGGGAGCTGTTTTTT.

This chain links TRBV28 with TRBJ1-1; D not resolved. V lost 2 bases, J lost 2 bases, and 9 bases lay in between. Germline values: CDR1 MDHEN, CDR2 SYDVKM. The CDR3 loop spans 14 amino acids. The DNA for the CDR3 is TGTGCCAGCAGTTTAGTGCAGAAAAACACTGAAGCTTTCTTT. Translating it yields CASSLVQKNTEAFF.

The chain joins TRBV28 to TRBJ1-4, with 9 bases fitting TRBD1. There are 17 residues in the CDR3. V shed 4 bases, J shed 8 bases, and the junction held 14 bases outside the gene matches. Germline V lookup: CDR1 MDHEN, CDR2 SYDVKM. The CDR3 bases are TGTGCCAGCAGTTCCCTAACGGACAGGGGATCGGCGGAAAAACTGTTTTTT. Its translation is CASSSLTDRGSAEKLFF. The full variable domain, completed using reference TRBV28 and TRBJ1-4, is DVKVTQSSRYLVKRTGEKVFLECVQDMDHENMFWYRQDPGLGLRLIYFSYDVKMKEKGDIPEGYSVSREKKERFSLILESASTNQTSMYLCASSSLTDRGSAEKLFFGSGTQLSVL.

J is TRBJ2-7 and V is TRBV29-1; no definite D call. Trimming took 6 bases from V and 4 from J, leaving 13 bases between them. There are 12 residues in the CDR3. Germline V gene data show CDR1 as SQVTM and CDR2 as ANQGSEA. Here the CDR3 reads CSVAPTNYEQYF. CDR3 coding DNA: TGCAGCGTCGCCCCCACAAATTACGAGCAGTACTTC.

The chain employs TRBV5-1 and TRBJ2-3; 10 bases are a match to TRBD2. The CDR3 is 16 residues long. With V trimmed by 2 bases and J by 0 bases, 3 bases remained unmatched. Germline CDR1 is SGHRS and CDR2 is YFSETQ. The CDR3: CASSFGLAVSTDTQYF. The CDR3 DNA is TGCGCCAGCAGCTTTGGACTAGCGGTTAGCACAGATACGCAGTATTTT. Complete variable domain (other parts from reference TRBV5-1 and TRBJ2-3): KAGVTQTPRYLIKTRGQQVTLSCSPISGHRSVSWYQQTPGQGLQFLFEYFSETQRNKGNFPGRFSGRQFSNSRSEMNVSTLELGDSALYLCASSFGLAVSTDTQYFGPGTRLTVL.

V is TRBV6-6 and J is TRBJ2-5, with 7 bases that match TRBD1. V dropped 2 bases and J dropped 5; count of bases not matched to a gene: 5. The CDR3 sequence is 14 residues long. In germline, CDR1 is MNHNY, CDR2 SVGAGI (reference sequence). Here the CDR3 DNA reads TGTGCCAGCAGTTACGCCGACAGGGTCGAGACCCAGTACTTC. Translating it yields CASSYADRVETQYF.

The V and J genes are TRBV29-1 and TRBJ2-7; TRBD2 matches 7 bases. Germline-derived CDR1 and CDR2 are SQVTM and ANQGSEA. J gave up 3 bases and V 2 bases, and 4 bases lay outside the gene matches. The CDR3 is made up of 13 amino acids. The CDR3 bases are TGCAGCGTTGAAAAAGGGGAGGGCTACGAGCAGTACTTC. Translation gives CSVEKGEGYEQYF.

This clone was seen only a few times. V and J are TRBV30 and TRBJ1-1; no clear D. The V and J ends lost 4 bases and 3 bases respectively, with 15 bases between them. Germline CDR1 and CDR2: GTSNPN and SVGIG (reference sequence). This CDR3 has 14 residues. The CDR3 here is CAWTEGFGDTEAFF. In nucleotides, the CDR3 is TGTGCCTGGACGGAGGGTTTTGGGGACACTGAAGCTTTCTTT. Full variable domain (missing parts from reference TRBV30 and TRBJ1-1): SQTIHQWPATLVQPVGSPLSLECTVEGTSNPNLYWYRQAAGRGLQLLFYSVGIGQISSEVPQNLSASRPQDRQFILSSKKLLLSDSGFYLCAWTEGFGDTEAFFGQGTRLTVV.

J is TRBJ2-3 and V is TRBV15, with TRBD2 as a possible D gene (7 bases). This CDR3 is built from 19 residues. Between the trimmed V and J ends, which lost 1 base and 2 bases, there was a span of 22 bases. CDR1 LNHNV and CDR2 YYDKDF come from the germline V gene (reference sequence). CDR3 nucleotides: TGTGCCACCAGCAGAGTCGGATCTACGGGGGGCCTGGTCACAGATACGCAGTATTTT. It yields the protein CATSRVGSTGGLVTDTQYF.

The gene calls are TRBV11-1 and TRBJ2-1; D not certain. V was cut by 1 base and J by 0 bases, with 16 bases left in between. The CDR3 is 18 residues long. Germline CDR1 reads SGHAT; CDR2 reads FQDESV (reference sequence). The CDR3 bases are TGTGCCAGCAGCTTAGATCGGTTGCGATCGAGCTCCTACAATGAGCAGTTCTTC. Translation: CASSLDRLRSSSYNEQFF.

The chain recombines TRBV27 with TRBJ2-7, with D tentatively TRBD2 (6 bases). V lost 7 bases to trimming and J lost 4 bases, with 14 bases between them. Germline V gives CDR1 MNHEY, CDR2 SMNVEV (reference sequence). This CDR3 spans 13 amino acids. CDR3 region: CASKEGPSYEQYF. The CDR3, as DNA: TGTGCCAGCAAGGAGGGGCCGAGTTACGAGCAGTACTTC.

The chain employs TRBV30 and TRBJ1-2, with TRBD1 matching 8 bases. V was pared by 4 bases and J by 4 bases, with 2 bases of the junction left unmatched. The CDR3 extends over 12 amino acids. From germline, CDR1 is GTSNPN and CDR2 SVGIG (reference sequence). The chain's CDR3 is CAWTGTGYGYTF. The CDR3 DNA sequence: TGTGCCTGGACGGGGACAGGCTATGGCTACACCTTC.

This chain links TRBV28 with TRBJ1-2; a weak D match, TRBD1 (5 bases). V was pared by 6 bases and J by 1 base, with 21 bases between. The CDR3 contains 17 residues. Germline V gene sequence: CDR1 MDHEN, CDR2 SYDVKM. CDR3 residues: CASSRGGTPTINYGYTF. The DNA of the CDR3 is TGTGCCAGCAGCCGGGGGGGGACTCCAACGATTAACTATGGCTACACCTTC.

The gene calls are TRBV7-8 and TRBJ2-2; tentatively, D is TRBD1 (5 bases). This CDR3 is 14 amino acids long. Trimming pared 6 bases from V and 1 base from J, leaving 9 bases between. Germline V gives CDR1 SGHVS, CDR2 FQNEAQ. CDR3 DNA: TGTGCCAGCAGGTCTGACAGGAACACCGGGGAGCTGTTTTTT. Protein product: CASRSDRNTGELFF.

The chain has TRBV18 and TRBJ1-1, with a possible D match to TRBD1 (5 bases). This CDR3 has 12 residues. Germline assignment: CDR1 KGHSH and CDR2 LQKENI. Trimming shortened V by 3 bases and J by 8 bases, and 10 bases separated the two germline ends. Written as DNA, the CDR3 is TGTGCCAGCTCACCGACAGAGACCGAAGCTTTCTTT. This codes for CASSPTETEAFF.

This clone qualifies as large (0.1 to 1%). CDR3 nucleotide sequence: TGTGCCAGCAGTCCTCTCGGGACAGCTATCTACGAGCAGTACTTC. Protein sequence: CASSPLGTAIYEQYF. The V gene is TRBV6-5, the J gene TRBJ2-7; 7 positions match TRBD1. The length of the CDR3 is 15 residues. J lost 3 bases, V lost 5 bases, and 10 bases had no gene match. From germline, CDR1 is MNHEY and CDR2 SVGAGI.

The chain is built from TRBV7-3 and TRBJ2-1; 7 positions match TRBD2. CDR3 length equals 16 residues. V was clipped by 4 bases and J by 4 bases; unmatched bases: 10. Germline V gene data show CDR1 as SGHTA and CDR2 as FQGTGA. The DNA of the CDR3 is TGTGCCAGCAGCTCGACCGGGACTACATATTACAATGAGCAGTTCTTC. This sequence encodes CASSSTGTTYYNEQFF.